A single sample gave rise to the 5 T cell receptor beta chains below, sequenced in a study of OX40 agonist ivuxolimab in advanced cancers. The repertoire was sequenced with immunoSEQ multiplex PCR; TCRdb's copy has only in-frame clones and lacks some. The table records tens of thousands of clones, over 80% of them present only once. The sequencing here drew on CD4+ or CD8+ T cells sorted from blood, taken in a trial of the OX40 agonist ivuxolimab. The receptors originated from an adult with an advanced solid tumor such as melanoma, head and neck, liver or kidney cancer.

The chain uses TRBV4-3 and TRBJ1-5; D gene uncertain. The CDR3 has 19 amino acids. Germline V gene lookup returns CDR1 LGHNA and CDR2 YSLEER. V gave up 0 bases and J gave up 1 base, with 19 bases separating them. The CDR3 DNA sequence: TGCGCCAGCAGCCAAGATGCGGCAGGCGGGCGTTGGAGCAATCAGCCCCAGCATTTT. Protein: CASSQDAAGGRWSNQPQHF.

This rearrangement joins TRBV28 to TRBJ2-3; tentative D call: TRBD1 (5 bases). V was pared by 4 bases and J by 2 bases, with 7 bases between. The CDR3 is 13 amino acids. Germline V gene lookup returns CDR1 MDHEN and CDR2 SYDVKM. The chain's CDR3 is CASSSGNTDTQYF. CDR3 nucleotide sequence: TGTGCCAGCAGTTCAGGGAACACAGATACGCAGTATTTT.

The J gene is TRBJ2-5, the V gene TRBV11-2; 7 positions match TRBD1. Germline assignment: CDR1 SGHAT and CDR2 FQNNGV. V lost 3 bases, J lost 4 bases, and 8 bases stayed unmatched. There are 15 residues in the CDR3. This chain's CDR3 is CASSLLTGSSETQYF. In DNA form, the CDR3 reads TGTGCCAGCAGCTTGTTGACAGGGTCGTCAGAGACCCAGTACTTC.

J is TRBJ2-7 and V is TRBV5-1; tentatively, D is TRBD1 (6 bases). The germline CDR1 and CDR2 sequences are SGHRS and YFSETQ. CDR3 length: 14 amino acids. Trimming stripped 5 bases from V and 5 bases from J, with 17 bases between. The CDR3 sequence is CASRSVTGPNEQYF. The CDR3 DNA follows: TGCGCCAGCAGGAGCGTCACAGGGCCGAACGAGCAGTACTTC.

CDR3 amino acids: CASSEPTSGSGTDTQYF. The CDR3 DNA is TGCGCCAGCAGCGAACCGACTAGCGGGAGCGGCACAGATACGCAGTATTTT. The chain employs TRBV4-3 and TRBJ2-3; 12 nucleotides agree with TRBD2. In germline, CDR1 is LGHNA, CDR2 YSLEER. V dropped 5 bases and J dropped 1; count of bases not matched to a gene: 7. The CDR3 has 17 residues.